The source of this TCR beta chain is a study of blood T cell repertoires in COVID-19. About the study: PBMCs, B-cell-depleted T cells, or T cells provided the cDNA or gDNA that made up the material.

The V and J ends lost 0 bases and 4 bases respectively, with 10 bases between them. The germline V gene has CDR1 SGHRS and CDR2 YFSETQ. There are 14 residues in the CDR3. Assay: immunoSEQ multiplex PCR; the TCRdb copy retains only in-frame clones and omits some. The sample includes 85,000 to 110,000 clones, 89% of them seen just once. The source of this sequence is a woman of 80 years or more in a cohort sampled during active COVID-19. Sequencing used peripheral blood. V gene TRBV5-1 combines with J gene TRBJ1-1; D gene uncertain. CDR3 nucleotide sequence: TGCGCCAGCAGCTTGGAGCTTTCGGGCACTGAAGCTTTCTTT. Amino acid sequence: CASSLELSGTEAFF.